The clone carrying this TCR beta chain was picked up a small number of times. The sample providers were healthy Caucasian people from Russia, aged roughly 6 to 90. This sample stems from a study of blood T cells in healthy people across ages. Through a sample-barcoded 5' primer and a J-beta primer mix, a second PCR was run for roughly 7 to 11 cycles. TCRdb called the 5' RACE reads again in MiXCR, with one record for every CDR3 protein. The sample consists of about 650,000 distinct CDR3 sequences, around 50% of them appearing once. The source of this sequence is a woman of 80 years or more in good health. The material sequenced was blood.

As DNA, the CDR3 is TGTGCCAGCAGCGTAGGGGGCTGGGATACGCAGTATTTT. It is translated as CASSVGGWDTQYF. J is TRBJ2-3 and V is TRBV11-2; 7 nucleotides agree with TRBD1. There are 13 residues in the CDR3. V dropped 5 bases and J dropped 6; count of bases not matched to a gene: 5. Germline CDR1 SGHAT, CDR2 FQNNGV. Variable domain in full (rest from reference TRBV11-2 and TRBJ2-3): EAGVAQSPRYKIIEKRQSVAFWCNPISGHATLYWYQQILGQGPKLLIQFQNNGVVDDSQLPKDRFSAERLKGVDSTLKIQPAKLEDSAVYLCASSVGGWDTQYFGPGTRLTVL.